This TCR beta chain was observed in a study of T cells in localized non-small cell lung cancer. Study-wide findings and caveats: Longer overall survival was linked to higher blood T cell density. Tumor showed lower T cell clonality than uninvolved adjacent lung, where it was highest.

Libraries were prepared by immunoSEQ multiplex PCR; TCRdb keeps only in-frame clonotypes and omits some of them. Of 1,500 to 2,000 clones in the sample, more than 35% were seen once. On this clone itself: Antigen specificity is unknown.

Sequences were derived from lung tumor tissue, sampled before any cancer treatment. This clonotype was sampled from a female donor at least 60 years old with stage I lung adenocarcinoma.

CDR3 DNA sequence: TGTGCCAGCAGCTTAGGTCGGGGGAAGGAGGTTGGAAACACCATATATTTT. Translated: CASSLGRGKEVGNTIYF. This chain uses TRBV7-6 with TRBJ1-3, with D perhaps matching TRBD1 (5 bases). The V gene lost 1 base and the J gene lost 3 bases, with 16 bases spanning the gap. This CDR3 region has 17 residues. Germline V gene lookup returns CDR1 SGHVS and CDR2 FNYEAQ.